This T cell receptor (beta chain) was recorded in a study of OX40 agonist ivuxolimab in advanced cancers. Study-level findings and limits: Among the lowest peripheral clonal expansion occurred in 0.1-3.0 mg/kg partial responders.

Some clones are missing from TCRdb's copy, which holds only in-frame ones; the method was immunoSEQ multiplex PCR. The sample contains 100,000 to 140,000 clones, 75% to 95% of which appear only once. On this clone: Its antigen is unknown.

Trimming cost V 4 bases and J 4 bases; bases outside gene matches: 3. The CDR3 runs to 12 residues. Germline V gives CDR1 SQVTM, CDR2 ANQGSEA. The genes are TRBV29-1 and TRBJ2-5; 7 bases align to TRBD2. This specimen consisted of CD4+ or CD8+ T cells sorted from blood, obtained in a trial of the OX40 agonist ivuxolimab. This TCR was sampled from an adult with an advanced solid tumor such as melanoma, head and neck, liver or kidney cancer. For the CDR3, the DNA is TGCAGCGTTGCGGCGGGAGCAGAGACCCAGTACTTC. Its translation: CSVAAGAETQYF.